One sample yielded the 28 T cell receptor beta chains listed below, sequenced in a study of spatial heterogeneity in lung cancer. TCRdb re-called the 5' RACE reads with MiXCR, one entry per CDR3 protein. There are about 7,500 distinct CDR3 sequences in the sample; 3.5% to 5% occur only once, and 20% to 30% lies in the top ten. Time point denoted: sample taken at primary tumor resection. The study sequenced unsorted whole RNA from tumor, nontumor lung or frozen PBMC. The sample consisted of normal lung tissue next to the tumor, taken at surgery. All receptors derive from a female donor with early-stage non-small cell lung cancer.

This clonotype counts as medium-sized. As an off-target read in a library built for alpha chains, this beta chain has a frequency of little significance. The chain combines TRBV29-1 with TRBJ2-5; weak D call: TRBD2 (5 bases). The germline V gene encodes CDR1 SQVTM and CDR2 ANQGSEA. The CDR3 totals 10 residues. V lost 7 bases and J 7 bases, leaving 10 bases between the germline ends. CDR3 region: CSAGGGTQYF. DNA of the CDR3: TGCAGCGCAGGAGGAGGGACCCAGTACTTC.

This clonotype occurred many times. This beta chain is an off-target read within a library intended for alpha chains, so its frequency means little. This chain joins TRBV10-2 and TRBJ1-1; a weak D match, TRBD1 (5 bases). The CDR3 consists of 21 residues. V was cut by 8 bases and J by 1 base, with 35 bases left in between. The germline gives CDR1 WSHSY, CDR2 SAAADI. DNA of the CDR3: TGCGCCAGCTCAGCGAACCGGGGCGAGAACACGGGTTACGCTGCGAACACTGAAGCTTTCTTT. Translating it yields CASSANRGENTGYAANTEAFF.

This clonotype was seen repeatedly, ten times or more. This beta chain is an off-target read within a library intended for alpha chains, so its frequency means little. The V gene is TRBV20-1, the J gene TRBJ2-3; D is unclear. Germline assignment: CDR1 DFQATT and CDR2 SNEGSKA (reference sequence). Trimming stripped 6 bases from V and 0 bases from J, with 19 bases between. The CDR3 is 16 residues long. The DNA of the CDR3 is TGCAGTGCCCGAAAAGGAAGCCGTGCTAGCACAGATACGCAGTATTTT. Translated: CSARKGSRASTDTQYF.

This clonotype is medium-sized within its sample. This beta chain slipped into a library made for alpha chains as a stray read, so its size is not meaningful. This chain joins TRBV7-9 and TRBJ1-6; TRBD1 is a possible D gene (6 bases). This CDR3 region has 15 residues. Per germline, CDR1 SEHNR and CDR2 FQNEAQ (reference sequence). V was shortened by 5 bases and J by 8 bases, with 16 bases between the two germline ends. The CDR3 DNA reads TGTGCCAGCAGCCCACCGGGGGGGGCTGATTCACCCCTCCACTTT. This codes for CASSPPGGADSPLHF.

By share, this clonotype ranks as medium-sized. Within a library made for alpha chains, this beta chain is off target, and its count is uninformative. The chain uses TRBV6-5 and TRBJ1-5; D remains ambiguous. With 0 bases removed from V and 6 bases from J, the gap between germline ends came to 6 bases. CDR3 length: 13 amino acids. Per the germline V gene, CDR1 is MNHEY and CDR2 is SVGAGI. This CDR3 reads CASSYSKSQPQHF. In DNA, the CDR3 is TGTGCCAGCAGTTACTCGAAGAGTCAGCCCCAGCATTTT.

This clonotype was counted many times. This beta chain is a stray sequence in a library constructed for alpha chains; its clone size is not meaningful. The rearrangement uses TRBV19 and TRBJ2-1; the D is unclear. Trimming removed 5 bases at V and 8 bases at J, with 13 bases between. The CDR3 sequence is 13 residues long. CDR1 LNHDA and CDR2 SQIVND come from the germline V gene (reference sequence). This CDR3 reads CASSRIPSYEQFF. CDR3 DNA sequence: TGTGCCAGTAGTCGAATACCTTCCTATGAGCAGTTCTTC.

In this sample, this clonotype turned up many times. This beta chain slipped into a library made for alpha chains as a stray read, so its size is not meaningful. This chain connects TRBV14 to TRBJ2-2; D unclear. V was trimmed by 1 base and J by 2 bases, leaving 11 bases between them. This CDR3 is 16 amino acids long. Germline V lookup: CDR1 SGHDN, CDR2 FVKESK. In nucleotides, the CDR3 is TGTGCCAGCAGCCAAGGTCGGCCCCTTAACACCGGGGAGCTGTTTTTT. It codes for CASSQGRPLNTGELFF.

This clonotype is judged medium-sized (0.01 to 0.1%). Because this beta chain is a stray read in a library intended to capture alpha chains, its abundance should not be given much weight. V usage is TRBV30 and J usage is TRBJ2-2, with D perhaps matching TRBD1 (5 bases). Trimming took 6 bases from V and 6 from J, leaving 14 bases between them. Per the germline V gene, CDR1 is GTSNPN and CDR2 is SVGIG (reference sequence). The CDR3 has 13 amino acids. CDR3 DNA: TGTGCCTGCATGACAGAGGATCCCGGGGAGCTGTTTTTT. Its translation: CACMTEDPGELFF.

This clonotype was seen at least ten times. This beta chain was picked up by a library intended for alpha chains and is off target, so its count carries little meaning. V and J are TRBV20-1 and TRBJ2-5, with 7 bases matching TRBD2. CDR1 is DFQATT, CDR2 SNEGSKA, per germline (reference sequence). The length of the CDR3 is 15 residues. V lost 1 base, J lost 4 bases, and 9 bases stayed unmatched. The CDR3 protein is CSARATSGRGETQYF. As DNA, the CDR3 is TGCAGTGCTAGAGCAACGTCGGGGAGGGGAGAGACCCAGTACTTC.

This clonotype was counted many times. Because the library targeted alpha chains, this beta chain is an off-target read whose size means little. The rearrangement uses TRBV3-1 and TRBJ1-1, with TRBD1 matching over 9 bases. The ends lost 5 bases at V and 4 bases at J; junction bases unmatched: 5. This CDR3 is 14 amino acids long. The V gene's germline CDR1 is LGHDT and CDR2 YNNKEL (reference sequence). The CDR3 here is CASSTGQGSTEAFF. The DNA of the CDR3 is TGTGCCAGCAGCACAGGACAGGGGAGCACTGAAGCTTTCTTT.

This clonotype was counted at least ten times. Little can be read into the size of this beta chain, an off-target read in a library designed for alpha chains. The rearrangement uses TRBV15 and TRBJ2-5; D not resolved. CDR1 and CDR2 from the germline V gene are LNHNV and YYDKDF (reference sequence). The CDR3 is 13 residues long. With 4 bases removed from V and 4 bases from J, the gap between germline ends came to 10 bases. Here the CDR3 DNA reads TGTGCCACCAGCATTTCTATCGGAGAGACCCAGTACTTC. This codes for CATSISIGETQYF.

Relative to its sample, this clonotype is medium-sized. This beta chain is a stray sequence in a library constructed for alpha chains; its clone size is not meaningful. This chain connects TRBV20-1 to TRBJ2-7; 8 bases agree with TRBD1. V lost 0 bases to trimming and J lost 2 bases; unmatched junction nucleotides: 6. The CDR3 is 15 amino acids. Germline lookup yields CDR1 DFQATT and CDR2 SNEGSKA (reference sequence). CDR3 region: CSAREGMDRAYEQYF. The CDR3 coding sequence is TGCAGTGCTAGAGAAGGGATGGACAGGGCCTACGAGCAGTACTTC.

This clonotype has at least ten counts. This beta chain is an unintended read in a library built for alpha chains; its size means little. CDR3 residues: CASTEGQGPNQPQHF. The CDR3, as DNA: TGTGCCAGCACCGAAGGACAAGGCCCAAATCAGCCCCAGCATTTT. The chain combines TRBV6-2 or TRBV6-3 with TRBJ1-5; tentative D call: TRBD1 (5 bases). The CDR3 extends over 15 amino acids. Germline V gene lookup returns CDR1 MNHEY and CDR2 SVGEGT. The ends were cut back, 7 bases at V and 4 bases at J, with 17 bases in the middle.

This clonotype was recorded many times. For a library built for alpha chains, this beta chain is a stray read; little rests on its size. This chain links TRBV28 with TRBJ2-7, with D tentatively TRBD2 (5 bases). CDR1 MDHEN and CDR2 SYDVKM come from the germline V gene. The CDR3 has 12 residues. V dropped 5 bases and J dropped 3 bases, with 8 bases sitting between them. The CDR3 DNA follows: TGTGCCAGCAGTGGAGGTATCTACGAGCAGTACTTC. It translates to CASSGGIYEQYF.

By proportion, this clonotype is medium-sized (0.01 to 0.1%). The library was built for alpha chains, so this beta chain is an off-target read and its size means little. The chain links TRBV10-2 to TRBJ1-1, with D unresolved. Germline values: CDR1 WSHSY, CDR2 SAAADI. V shed 2 bases and J shed 4 bases, with 11 bases lying between them. There are 14 residues in the CDR3. As DNA, the CDR3 is TGCGCCAGCAGTGAGATTGAGGTCGGCACTGAAGCTTTCTTT. Residues: CASSEIEVGTEAFF.

This clonotype has at least ten counts. This beta chain is a stray sequence in a library constructed for alpha chains; its clone size is not meaningful. The gene calls are TRBV4-2 and TRBJ1-5; possibly TRBD1 for D (5 bases). The length of the CDR3 is 15 residues. V lost 3 bases and J lost 4, with 13 bases in between. Germline lookup yields CDR1 LGHNA and CDR2 YNFKEQ. The DNA of the CDR3 is TGTGCCAGCAGCCAGGACTGGGACCCGAATCAGCCCCAGCATTTT. Its protein is CASSQDWDPNQPQHF.

By its share, this clonotype is medium-sized. With the library built for alpha chains, this beta chain is off target and its frequency is not meaningful. V is TRBV6-2 or TRBV6-3 and J is TRBJ1-2; 10 nucleotides agree with TRBD1. Per germline, CDR1 MNHEY and CDR2 SVGEGT. The V segment lost 2 bases and the J segment 8 bases; nucleotides outside the gene matches: 5. The CDR3 consists of 14 residues. Written as DNA, the CDR3 is TGTGCCAGCAGTTACCCCGACAGGGGGCCCGGCTACACCTTC. This encodes CASSYPDRGPGYTF.

In its sample, this clonotype ranks as medium-sized (0.01 to 0.1%). This beta chain turned up in a library designed for alpha chains; as an off-target read, its abundance says little. The J gene is TRBJ2-4, the V gene TRBV6-2 or TRBV6-3; TRBD1 matches at 7 bases. The CDR3 covers 13 residues. Looked up from germline, CDR1 is MNHEY and CDR2 is SVGEGT. J lost 6 bases, V lost 4 bases, and 3 bases had no gene match. The CDR3 reads CASSSWTGNIQYF. DNA for the CDR3: TGTGCCAGCAGTTCGTGGACAGGAAACATTCAGTACTTC.

This clonotype is labeled as medium-sized. This beta chain came through as a stray read in a library set up for alpha chains, and its size says little. The chain employs TRBV3-1 and TRBJ1-2; tentative D call: TRBD1 (5 bases). This CDR3 region has 13 residues. V was shortened by 5 bases and J by 5 bases, with 12 bases between the two germline ends. Germline V gene lookup returns CDR1 LGHDT and CDR2 YNNKEL (reference sequence). CDR3 bases: TGTGCCAGCAGCGTGGGGGACGGGTATGGCTACACCTTC. The encoded protein is CASSVGDGYGYTF.

This clonotype has at least ten counts. As an off-target read in a library built for alpha chains, this beta chain has a frequency of little significance. The chain is built from TRBV7-9 and TRBJ2-3; D ambiguous. CDR1 is SEHNR and CDR2 is FQNEAQ in the germline V gene (reference sequence). The CDR3 has 15 residues. V gave up 1 base and J gave up 1 base, with 9 bases separating them. The CDR3 DNA is TGTGCCAGCAGCTTAGGGGGTTCCGGCACAGATACGCAGTATTTT. Translating gives CASSLGGSGTDTQYF.

Remarks on this clonotype: This beta chain came through as a stray read in a library set up for alpha chains, and its size says little. The chain is built from TRBV7-6 and TRBJ2-2; 7 nucleotides match TRBD1. This CDR3 is 18 amino acids long. Germline CDR1 reads SGHVS; CDR2 reads FNYEAQ. The trim removed 0 bases at V and 7 bases at J, leaving 14 bases unmatched. CDR3 nucleotide sequence: TGTGCCAGCAGCTTAGCATCGGGACAGACTCCGAGAGGCGGGGAGCTGTTTTTT. Its translation: CASSLASGQTPRGGELFF.

This clonotype is deemed medium-sized. The size of this beta chain means little, since it is a stray read in a library made for alpha chains. The rearrangement links TRBV4-1 to TRBJ1-2; D not resolved. Germline V CDR1 and CDR2: MGHRA, YSYEKL. The CDR3 length is 15 residues. V gave up 0 bases and J gave up 2 bases, with 10 bases separating them. CDR3 protein: CASSQEGSSNYGYTF. The CDR3, as DNA: TGCGCCAGCAGCCAAGAAGGGAGTTCAAACTATGGCTACACCTTC.

This clonotype was found many times. This beta chain is an off-target read within a library intended for alpha chains, so its frequency means little. V and J are TRBV4-1 and TRBJ1-4, with 8 bases identical to TRBD1. The germline V gene encodes CDR1 MGHRA and CDR2 YSYEKL. This CDR3 comprises 16 residues. J gave up 15 bases and V 0 bases, and 15 bases lay outside the gene matches. The CDR3 nucleotides read TGCGCCAGCAGCCAAGATATCGGAGGACAGGGTTCTATGATGTTTTTT. Its translation is CASSQDIGGQGSMMFF.

In its sample, this clonotype was seen many times. This beta chain is an unintended read in a library built for alpha chains; its size means little. V gene TRBV7-2 combines with J gene TRBJ2-4; a weak D match, TRBD2 (6 bases). The CDR3 sequence is 16 residues long. Germline V lookup: CDR1 SGHTA, CDR2 FQGNSA. The V end was cut by 5 bases, the J end by 7 bases, with 21 bases between. CDR3 nucleotides: TGTGCCAGCAGCCGAAGAACGGCGGGGCGGGATAACATTCAGTACTTC. Encoded protein: CASSRRTAGRDNIQYF.

Sample share makes this clonotype medium-sized. This beta chain is an off-target read within a library intended for alpha chains, so its frequency means little. The chain uses TRBV5-5 and TRBJ1-4; D remains ambiguous. Between the trimmed V and J ends, which lost 0 bases and 7 bases, there was a span of 16 bases. CDR1 is SGHKS and CDR2 is YYEKEE in the germline V gene (reference sequence). The length of the CDR3 is 16 residues. CDR3 amino acids: CASSLGQRVGGEKLFF. CDR3 coding DNA: TGTGCCAGCAGCTTGGGTCAGAGGGTTGGCGGTGAAAAACTGTTTTTT.

The sample holds many counts of this clonotype. The size of this beta chain means little, since it is a stray read in a library made for alpha chains. The chain uses TRBV5-1 and TRBJ2-7; a possible D gene is TRBD1 (6 bases). V was shortened by 6 bases and J by 3 bases, with 7 bases between the two germline ends. The CDR3 extends over 11 amino acids. Germline-derived CDR1 and CDR2 are SGHRS and YFSETQ. The CDR3 loop reads CASTQGYEQYF. CDR3 nucleotide sequence: TGCGCCAGCACACAGGGCTACGAGCAGTACTTC.

Of note for this clonotype: Little can be read into the size of this beta chain, an off-target read in a library designed for alpha chains. V gene TRBV12-3 or TRBV12-4 combines with J gene TRBJ2-2; the D is unclear. The CDR3 loop spans 14 amino acids. V was shortened by 2 bases and J by 2 bases, with 6 bases between the two germline ends. The CDR3 protein is CASSLNRNTGELFF. The CDR3 DNA follows: TGTGCCAGCAGTTTAAACAGAAACACCGGGGAGCTGTTTTTT.

There are many counts of this clonotype. Within a library made for alpha chains, this beta chain is off target, and its count is uninformative. This chain links TRBV27 with TRBJ2-7, with 11 bases aligning to TRBD1. The CDR3 totals 13 residues. The J segment lost 12 bases and the V segment lost 5 bases, leaving 9 bases of the junction unmatched. The germline V gene has CDR1 MNHEY and CDR2 SMNVEV (reference sequence). CDR3 loop: CASSQPGQGGRYF. The CDR3 region has the DNA TGTGCCAGCAGTCAGCCGGGACAGGGGGGACGGTACTTC.